The table lists the clone carrying this TCR beta chain with a few counts. What it binds is unknown. The sample is drawn from a study of CD8 T cells in ankylosing spondylitis. Study-wide points: About 8 highly homologous variants made up a TCR beta motif, and this motif appeared characteristic of ankylosing spondylitis blood.

TCRdb re-called the 5' RACE reads through MiXCR, storing one row per CDR3 protein. The table includes approximately 400,000 distinct CDR3 sequences, 26% detected once. Unmatched junction bases numbered 5, after V lost 4 bases and J lost 3 bases. This CDR3 has 14 amino acids. Germline CDR1 reads SGHRS; CDR2 reads YFSETQ. This receptor was identified in a male donor with ankylosing spondylitis. The sequencing input was blood, either unsorted or a sorted T cell fraction (not recorded which). The rearrangement uses TRBV5-1 and TRBJ1-1; 8 bases are a match to TRBD1. In nucleotides, the CDR3 is TGCGCCAGCAGCCAACAACAGGGGGACACTGAAGCTTTCTTT. This translates into CASSQQQGDTEAFF.